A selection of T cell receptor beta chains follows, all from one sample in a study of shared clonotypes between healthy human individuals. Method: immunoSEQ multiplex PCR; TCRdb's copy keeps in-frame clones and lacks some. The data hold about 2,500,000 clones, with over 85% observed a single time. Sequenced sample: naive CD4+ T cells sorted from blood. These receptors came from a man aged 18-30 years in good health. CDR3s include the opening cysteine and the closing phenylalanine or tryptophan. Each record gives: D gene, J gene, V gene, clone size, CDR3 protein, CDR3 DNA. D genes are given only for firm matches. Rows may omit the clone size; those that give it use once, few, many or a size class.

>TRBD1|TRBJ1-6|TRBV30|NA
CACNNRDRNNSPLHF
TGTGCCTGCAATAATAGGGACAGAAATAATTCACCCCTCCACTTT
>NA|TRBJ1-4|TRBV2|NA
CASSVTVYNEKLFF
TGTGCCAGCAGTGTGACAGTATATAATGAAAAACTGTTTTTT
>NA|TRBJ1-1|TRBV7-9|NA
CASSAVRTEAFF
TGTGCCAGCAGCGCTGTTCGGACTGAAGCTTTCTTT
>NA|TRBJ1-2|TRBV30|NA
CAWSRRGTEGYTF
TGTGCCTGGAGCCGTAGGGGAACGGAAGGCTACACCTTC
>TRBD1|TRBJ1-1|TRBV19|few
CATRGRDTEAFF
TGTGCCACCAGGGGGCGTGACACTGAAGCTTTCTTT
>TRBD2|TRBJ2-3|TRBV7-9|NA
CASSSLSGAGSDTQYF
TGTGCCAGCAGCTCACTGAGCGGGGCGGGCTCAGATACGCAGTATTTT
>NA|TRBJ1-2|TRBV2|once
CASGAGKDRDGYTF
TGTGCCAGCGGGGCTGGTAAGGATAGGGATGGCTACACCTTC
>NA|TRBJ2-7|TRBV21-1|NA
CASSLHRILGWTATYEQYF
TGTGCCAGCAGCCTACATAGGATCCTAGGCTGGACAGCCACCTACGAGCAGTACTTC
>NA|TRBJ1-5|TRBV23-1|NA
CAGSGFSNQPQHF
TGCGCCGGGTCAGGGTTTAGCAATCAGCCCCAGCATTTT
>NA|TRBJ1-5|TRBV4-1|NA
CASSRTIGTPLMGQPQHF
TGCGCCAGCAGCCGCACCATCGGGACACCTCTAATGGGTCAGCCCCAGCATTTT
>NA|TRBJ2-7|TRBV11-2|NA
CASSSTGSLSYEQYF
TGTGCCAGCAGCTCCACCGGAAGCCTCTCCTACGAGCAGTACTTC
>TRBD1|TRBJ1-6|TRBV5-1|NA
CASSLAGQDRSPLHF
TGCGCCAGCAGCTTGGCCGGACAGGATCGGTCACCCCTCCACTTT
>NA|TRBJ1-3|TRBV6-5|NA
CASSYSGSGNTIYF
TGTGCCAGCAGTTACTCAGGGTCTGGAAACACCATATATTTT